This TCR beta chain was profiled in a study of blood T cell repertoires in COVID-19. The assay was immunoSEQ multiplex PCR, and TCRdb's table has in-frame clones only and misses some. Found here are approximately 440,000 clones, about 90% of them singletons; the top ten hold approximately 0.55%. Symptom resolution, clearance, or two negative PCRs marked donors in Cohort 3 as recovered. Sequenced material: PBMCs or T cells enriched from blood (not recorded which). The clonotype was recovered from a man in his late teens or twenties who had recovered from COVID-19.

CDR3 loop: CASSEKSNTEAFF. The CDR3 DNA is TGTGCCAGCAGTGAAAAATCAAACACTGAAGCTTTCTTT. The chain couples TRBV2 to TRBJ1-1; D is undetermined. The V end was cut by 2 bases, the J end by 2 bases, with 6 bases between. Per germline, CDR1 SNHLY and CDR2 FYNNEI. This CDR3 is 13 amino acids long.